The present T cell receptor (beta chain) was sequenced within a study of T cell clonality in common variable immunodeficiency. Notes on the study in general: Shared TCRbeta clones were fewer between CVID subjects than controls.

Generated by immunoSEQ multiplex PCR, the TCRdb table keeps only in-frame clones and is missing some. The sample shows about 35,000 clones, none of them appearing just once. At least ten counts were recorded for this clone. The antigen is unknown. The read ends 3 residues before the CDR3 terminus; that terminus is restored from the germline J gene. The CDR3 extends over 16 amino acids. Per the germline V gene, CDR1 is PRHDT and CDR2 is FYEKMQ (reference sequence). J was trimmed by 4 bases and V by 3 bases; bases with no gene match: 7. The V call is TRBV13, the J call TRBJ2-1; TRBD2 matches 9 bases. Sequencing was performed on peripheral blood mononuclear cells. The receptor was isolated from a person aged 18 to 75 in good health. CDR3 DNA (partial): TGTGCCAGCAGCTTGATGACTAGCGGTCCATACAATGAG. Its protein product is CASSLMTSGPYNE. The entire CDR3 reads CASSLMTSGPYNEQFF.